This T cell receptor (beta chain) was identified in a study of cytomegalovirus exposure and HLA in healthy donors. This table comes from immunoSEQ multiplex PCR, and its TCRdb copy is limited to in-frame clones, with some not included. The table records about 190,000 clones, roughly 83% of them present only once. Note on this clone: Its specificity is unknown.

General observations from the study: In vitro confirmation showed three CMV-associated chains to be CMV antigen specific.

This CDR3 has 17 amino acids. V was shortened by 4 bases and J by 1 base, with 16 bases between the two germline ends. CDR1 MGHRA and CDR2 YSYEKL come from the germline V gene. Sequenced: PBMCs. The sequence was collected from a woman aged 18-29 years in good health and CMV-seronegative. V is TRBV4-1 and J is TRBJ2-2; TRBD2 might be the D (5 bases). CDR3 DNA: TGCGCCAGCAGCCCAAGGAGGATGGAAGAGAACACCGGGGAGCTGTTTTTT. It yields the protein CASSPRRMEENTGELFF.